A single sample is the source of the 25 T cell receptor beta chains below, sequenced in a study of T cells in Graves' hyperthyroidism and ophthalmopathy. Using RNA transcripts as the source, TCR beta CDR3 regions were amplified. HTBI primers were employed in a first-round RT-PCR of the TCR CDR3. Using its own MiXCR run on the multiplex PCR reads, TCRdb lists one record per CDR3 protein. The sample lists about 400,000 distinct CDR3 sequences, less than 20% occurring once. The sample taken for sequencing was blood. Receptor source: a young woman with Graves' hyperthyroidism that later progressed to Graves' ophthalmopathy.

This clonotype was seen repeatedly, ten times or more. The chain is built from TRBV28 and TRBJ1-2; D might be TRBD1 (6 bases). Germline V lookup: CDR1 MDHEN, CDR2 SYDVKM. V was shortened by 8 bases and J by 3 bases, with 13 bases between the two germline ends. This CDR3 is built from 13 residues. The CDR3 here is CASGGAEDYGYTF. The CDR3 nucleotides read TGTGCCAGCGGGGGGGCGGAAGACTATGGCTACACCTTC.

The J gene is TRBJ2-7, the V gene TRBV27, with TRBD1 identical over 8 bases. This CDR3 is 15 amino acids long. CDR1 MNHEY and CDR2 SMNVEV come from the germline V gene (reference sequence). With V trimmed by 6 bases and J by 0 bases, 7 bases remained unmatched. CDR3 amino acids: CASSPQGASSYEQYF. The CDR3 region has the DNA TGTGCCAGCAGCCCTCAGGGGGCAAGCTCCTACGAGCAGTACTTC.

There are many counts of this clonotype. V and J are TRBV20-1 and TRBJ2-1; D remains ambiguous. Trimming shortened V by 8 bases and J by 0 bases, and 17 bases separated the two germline ends. There are 15 residues in the CDR3. Germline V gene sequence: CDR1 DFQATT, CDR2 SNEGSKA (reference sequence). CDR3 nucleotide sequence: TGCAGTACAAATTCAATAGGTCGCTCCTACAATGAGCAGTTCTTC. Translated: CSTNSIGRSYNEQFF.

This clonotype appeared many times. The genes are TRBV5-1 and TRBJ1-3, with 7 bases fitting TRBD1. Germline V CDR1 and CDR2: SGHRS, YFSETQ. The CDR3 runs 16 residues. V lost 0 bases, J lost 4 bases, and 7 bases stayed unmatched. The CDR3 loop reads CASSLEGGTAGNTIYF. CDR3 DNA: TGCGCCAGCAGCTTGGAGGGGGGGACAGCAGGAAACACCATATATTTT.

V is TRBV27 and J is TRBJ2-3; 9 positions match TRBD2. CDR3 length equals 16 residues. The germline V gene has CDR1 MNHEY and CDR2 SMNVEV (reference sequence). V was clipped by 4 bases and J by 2 bases; unmatched bases: 7. The CDR3 loop is CASSSPTSGNTDTQYF. The CDR3 nucleotides read TGTGCCAGCAGTTCCCCGACTAGCGGAAACACAGATACGCAGTATTTT.

This clonotype has at least ten counts. The rearrangement uses TRBV20-1 and TRBJ2-5; the D gene is possibly TRBD2 (6 bases). V shed 6 bases and J shed 3 bases, with 26 bases lying between them. The CDR3 extends over 17 amino acids. CDR1 DFQATT and CDR2 SNEGSKA come from the germline V gene (reference sequence). CDR3 sequence: CSAVGGGAALMEETQYF. CDR3 nucleotides: TGCAGTGCGGTCGGGGGTGGGGCAGCTTTAATGGAAGAGACCCAGTACTTC.

This clonotype was recorded a few times. This chain uses TRBV4-1 with TRBJ1-1; the D is unclear. CDR1 and CDR2 from the germline V gene are MGHRA and YSYEKL. This CDR3 comprises 13 residues. Deletions cut 0 bases from V and 5 bases from J, with 7 bases between. CDR3 sequence: CASSQDAGTEAFF. CDR3 DNA sequence: TGCGCCAGCAGCCAAGATGCGGGGACTGAAGCTTTCTTT.

This clonotype was counted ten times or more. CDR3 in amino acids: CASSLGQGSNSPLHF. Here the CDR3 DNA reads TGTGCCAGCAGCTTAGGGCAGGGTTCTAATTCACCCCTCCACTTT. This chain links TRBV7-8 with TRBJ1-6, with D perhaps matching TRBD1 (5 bases). Germline CDR1 is SGHVS and CDR2 is FQNEAQ. Trimming removed 1 base from V and 6 bases from J, with 10 bases in between. CDR3 length equals 15 residues.

V gene TRBV6-4 combines with J gene TRBJ2-2; 14 positions agree with TRBD2. This CDR3 is 18 amino acids long. J was trimmed by 0 bases and V by 6 bases; bases with no gene match: 6. Germline CDR1 reads MRHNA; CDR2 reads SNTAGT. CDR3 DNA sequence: TGTGCCAGCAGCGCCGGGACTAGCGGGGGACCGAACACCGGGGAGCTGTTTTTT. It specifies CASSAGTSGGPNTGELFF.

This chain links TRBV5-1 with TRBJ2-3; 14 positions match TRBD2. The J segment lost 1 base and the V segment lost 4 bases, leaving 8 bases of the junction unmatched. The germline gives CDR1 SGHRS, CDR2 YFSETQ. CDR3 length: 18 residues. DNA for the CDR3: TGCGCCAGCAGCCAAGGACTAGCGGGAGGATCCGGCACAGATACGCAGTATTTT. Amino acid sequence: CASSQGLAGGSGTDTQYF.

This clonotype was seen at least ten times. The gene calls are TRBV7-2 and TRBJ2-3; the D is unclear. The V gene's germline CDR1 is SGHTA and CDR2 FQGNSA. CDR3 length: 16 amino acids. V lost 2 bases and J 1 base, leaving 13 bases between the germline ends. The CDR3 here is CASSLYGAPRTDTQYF. CDR3 in DNA: TGTGCCAGCAGCTTATACGGAGCCCCCCGCACAGATACGCAGTATTTT.

Many counts were recorded for this clonotype. The chain recombines TRBV15 with TRBJ2-1; D gene unclear. The CDR3 spans 15 residues. Germline V gene sequence: CDR1 LNHNV, CDR2 YYDKDF (reference sequence). V lost 3 bases and J 7 bases, leaving 16 bases between the germline ends. CDR3 coding DNA: TGTGCCACCAGCAGCCTATCGGGCCTTAAGAATGAGCAGTTCTTC. Residues: CATSSLSGLKNEQFF.

This clonotype appeared many times. The chain employs TRBV12-3 or TRBV12-4 and TRBJ2-2; 10 nucleotides agree with TRBD1. The junction had 7 bases not matched to a gene; V was cut back by 6 bases and J by 6 bases. The CDR3 has 15 amino acids. DNA of the CDR3: TGTGCCAGCAGCTTCAGGGACAGGGGATCCGGGGAGCTGTTTTTT. Translated, it gives CASSFRDRGSGELFF.

This chain joins TRBV4-2 and TRBJ2-3; D possibly corresponds to TRBD2 (6 bases). CDR1 is LGHNA, CDR2 YNFKEQ, per germline. CDR3 size: 16 residues. Trimming removed 0 bases from V and 3 bases from J, with 13 bases in between. In DNA, the CDR3 is TGTGCCAGCAGCCAAGAGGTAGCGGCTAAGACAGATACGCAGTATTTT. Protein product: CASSQEVAAKTDTQYF.

This chain's CDR3 is CASSLKHIPGTSGRRNEQFF. The CDR3 DNA follows: TGTGCCAGCAGCCTCAAGCACATCCCCGGGACTAGCGGTCGGAGGAATGAGCAGTTCTTC. J is TRBJ2-1 and V is TRBV7-9; 11 bases fit TRBD2. The CDR3 length is 20 residues. J was trimmed by 7 bases and V by 5 bases; bases with no gene match: 22. Germline-derived CDR1 and CDR2 are SEHNR and FQNEAQ (reference sequence).

The gene calls are TRBV4-1 and TRBJ1-5, with a possible D match to TRBD1 (5 bases). Germline V gene lookup returns CDR1 MGHRA and CDR2 YSYEKL. V gave up 4 bases and J gave up 2 bases, with 12 bases separating them. CDR3 length: 15 amino acids. The CDR3 loop is CASSPTGAGNQPQHF. Here the CDR3 DNA reads TGCGCCAGCAGCCCCACCGGGGCAGGCAATCAGCCCCAGCATTTT.

The rearrangement uses TRBV25-1 and TRBJ2-3, with a possible D match to TRBD2 (6 bases). Trimming took 1 base from V and 2 from J, leaving 13 bases between them. Germline CDR1 is MGHDK and CDR2 is SYGVNS. CDR3 length equals 16 residues. CDR3 sequence: CASSESLASYTDTQYF. The CDR3, as DNA: TGTGCCAGCAGTGAATCGCTAGCGAGCTACACAGATACGCAGTATTTT.

This clonotype was counted at least ten times. This chain links TRBV27 with TRBJ2-7; D remains unclear. The CDR3 extends over 13 amino acids. Germline V gene lookup returns CDR1 MNHEY and CDR2 SMNVEV (reference sequence). V gave up 2 bases and J gave up 3 bases, with 8 bases separating them. CDR3 nucleotide sequence: TGTGCCAGCAGTTTAACCCAGGACTACGAGCAGTACTTC. This codes for CASSLTQDYEQYF.

This clonotype was counted only a few times. This chain links TRBV6-1 with TRBJ2-7; perhaps TRBD1 as D (5 bases). V gave up 5 bases and J gave up 6 bases, with 11 bases separating them. The germline CDR1 and CDR2 sequences are MNHNS and SASEGT. CDR3 length: 12 amino acids. CDR3 nucleotides: TGTGCCAGCAGTTCGACAGCCTCCGAGCAGTACTTC. This gives the protein CASSSTASEQYF.

This clonotype was seen ten or more times. The V gene is TRBV20-1, the J gene TRBJ1-1; possible D gene TRBD1, 5 bases. Trimming shortened V by 0 bases and J by 0 bases, and 14 bases separated the two germline ends. Germline-derived CDR1 and CDR2 are DFQATT and SNEGSKA (reference sequence). The CDR3 covers 16 residues. The CDR3 sequence: CSARDQYRSLNTEAFF. The DNA of the CDR3 is TGCAGTGCTAGAGATCAGTACAGGTCTCTGAACACTGAAGCTTTCTTT.

The chain couples TRBV6-4 to TRBJ2-7; no definite D call. The germline V gene encodes CDR1 MRHNA and CDR2 SNTAGT. V gave up 1 base and J gave up 7 bases, with 8 bases separating them. The CDR3 extends over 12 amino acids. The DNA for the CDR3 is TGTGCCAGCAGTGACTTCGGTTGGGAGCAGTACTTC. Translating it yields CASSDFGWEQYF.

In this sample, this clonotype turned up a few times. J is TRBJ2-2 and V is TRBV29-1; maybe TRBD2 (5 bases). Germline V gene lookup returns CDR1 SQVTM and CDR2 ANQGSEA. CDR3 size: 11 residues. Trimming cost V 4 bases and J 5 bases, with 5 bases left between them. This CDR3 is CSVGTTGELFF. The CDR3 DNA sequence: TGCAGCGTTGGGACTACCGGGGAGCTGTTTTTT.

This clonotype was found many times. The chain is built from TRBV30 and TRBJ1-1; 7 nucleotides agree with TRBD1. The germline V gene has CDR1 GTSNPN and CDR2 SVGIG (reference sequence). CDR3 size: 14 residues. J lost 5 bases, V lost 3 bases, and 9 bases had no gene match. The CDR3 region has the DNA TGTGCCTGGAGAAAAGGGGGCCTGGAAACTGAAGCTTTCTTT. Translating it yields CAWRKGGLETEAFF. Supplemented by reference TRBV30 and TRBJ1-1, the full variable domain reads SQTIHQWPATLVQPVGSPLSLECTVEGTSNPNLYWYRQAAGRGLQLLFYSVGIGQISSEVPQNLSASRPQDRQFILSSKKLLLSDSGFYLCAWRKGGLETEAFFGQGTRLTVV.

Only a few counts were recorded for this clonotype. The chain uses TRBV7-2 and TRBJ2-1; tentative D call: TRBD1 (6 bases). CDR3 size: 15 residues. Trimming stripped 5 bases from V and 3 bases from J, with 14 bases between. Germline CDR1 and CDR2: SGHTA and FQGNSA. The DNA of the CDR3 is TGTGCCAGCAGCCCAACTAGGGGGATCTACAATGAGCAGTTCTTC. Translated, it gives CASSPTRGIYNEQFF.

This clonotype was recorded once. The chain couples TRBV20-1 to TRBJ2-1, with 7 bases identical to TRBD2. This CDR3 has 14 amino acids. J gave up 4 bases and V 3 bases, and 6 bases lay outside the gene matches. Germline-derived CDR1 and CDR2 are DFQATT and SNEGSKA (reference sequence). This chain's CDR3 is CSASPLADYNEQFF. CDR3 nucleotide sequence: TGCAGTGCTAGCCCTCTAGCGGATTACAATGAGCAGTTCTTC.